These 30 T cell receptor beta chains were all obtained from the same sample, sequenced in a study of early T cells in non-severe SARS-CoV-2 infection. TCRdb called the 5' RACE reads again in MiXCR, with one record for every CDR3 protein. In the table there are some 26,000 distinct CDR3 sequences, approximately 4.4% of which are singletons. Source material: whole blood. The receptor set was obtained from an adult who was a healthcare worker with PCR-confirmed SARS-CoV-2 infection or an uninfected control (not recorded which).

This clonotype was detected ten times or more. The V gene is TRBV15, the J gene TRBJ1-2, with D unclear. The germline gives CDR1 LNHNV, CDR2 YYDKDF (reference sequence). The CDR3 is made up of 14 amino acids. V lost 3 bases and J 3 bases, leaving 11 bases between the germline ends. The CDR3 DNA reads TGTGCCACCAGCAGGGAAGGCGGAGACTATGGCTACACCTTC. Its protein product is CATSREGGDYGYTF.

The sample holds many counts of this clonotype. The rearrangement uses TRBV7-2 and TRBJ1-1, with D unresolved. This CDR3 has 17 residues. V gave up 2 bases and J gave up 1 base, with 17 bases separating them. Germline-derived CDR1 and CDR2 are SGHTA and FQGNSA. CDR3 DNA: TGTGCCAGCAGCTTAAGGGCAGAAGAAAACGGGAACACTGAAGCTTTCTTT. It translates to CASSLRAEENGNTEAFF.

In its sample, this clonotype was seen many times. This chain connects TRBV18 to TRBJ2-1; 13 nucleotides agree with TRBD2. V lost 0 bases and J lost 2; bases outside the gene matches: 1. The germline CDR1 and CDR2 sequences are KGHSH and LQKENI. The CDR3 loop spans 17 amino acids. The CDR3 spells CASSPPTSGGPYNEQFF. In nucleotides, the CDR3 is TGTGCCAGCTCACCACCGACTAGCGGGGGGCCCTACAATGAGCAGTTCTTC. Full variable domain (missing parts from reference TRBV18 and TRBJ2-1): NAGVMQNPRHLVRRRGQEARLRCSPMKGHSHVYWYRQLPEEGLKFMVYLQKENIIDESGMPKERFSAEFPKEGPSILRIQQVVRGDSAAYFCASSPPTSGGPYNEQFFGPGTRLTVL.

This clonotype was observed many times. V and J are TRBV6-5 and TRBJ1-2; D is unresolved. The V gene's germline CDR1 is MNHEY and CDR2 SVGAGI. The CDR3 totals 13 residues. V was clipped by 0 bases and J by 9 bases, with 11 bases between them. CDR3 sequence (DNA): TGTGCCAGCAGTTACTCTCAGGCACAGAGCTACACCTTC. Amino acid sequence: CASSYSQAQSYTF.

This clonotype showed up just once. V and J are TRBV4-2 and TRBJ2-2; TRBD2 aligns across 12 bases. This CDR3 spans 17 amino acids. CDR1 and CDR2 (germline): LGHNA, YNFKEQ. V lost 1 base and J lost 3; bases outside the gene matches: 3. CDR3 residues: CASSQGASGGDTGELFF. CDR3 DNA: TGTGCCAGCAGCCAAGGGGCTAGCGGGGGGGACACCGGGGAGCTGTTTTTT.

This clonotype is labeled as medium-sized. For the CDR3, the DNA is TGTGCCAGCAGTTATGCCTACAGGGGGGACCTTAATTCACCCCTCCACTTT. This translates into CASSYAYRGDLNSPLHF. V gene TRBV6-5 combines with J gene TRBJ1-6; 8 positions match TRBD1. The CDR3 has 17 residues. Germline CDR1 is MNHEY and CDR2 is SVGAGI. Trimming took 3 bases from V and 6 from J; bases not matched to a gene: 10.

This clonotype was recorded a few times. The rearrangement joins TRBV7-8 to TRBJ2-1, with 7 bases aligning to TRBD2. The CDR3 sequence is 16 residues long. V dropped 3 bases and J dropped 5; count of bases not matched to a gene: 10. Germline assignment: CDR1 SGHVS and CDR2 FQNEAQ. CDR3 in amino acids: CASSLFPGGSDNEQFF. The CDR3 DNA is TGTGCCAGCAGCTTGTTTCCGGGGGGTAGCGACAATGAGCAGTTCTTC.

In this sample, this clonotype turned up a few times. This chain connects TRBV5-1 to TRBJ2-2; 9 positions match TRBD2. Germline loops: CDR1 SGHRS, CDR2 YFSETQ. This CDR3 spans 17 amino acids. V was pared by 4 bases and J by 2 bases, with 9 bases of the junction left unmatched. CDR3 loop: CASSPTATSGNTGELFF. CDR3 bases: TGCGCCAGCAGCCCCACCGCGACTAGCGGAAACACCGGGGAGCTGTTTTTT.

This clonotype has ten or more counts. The chain joins TRBV2 to TRBJ2-3; 8 bases line up with TRBD2. The V gene end was trimmed by 2 bases and the J gene end by 2 bases; junction bases not matched to a gene: 3. Germline V gives CDR1 SNHLY, CDR2 FYNNEI. The CDR3 length is 15 residues. CDR3 in DNA: TGTGCCAGCAGTGAATCGGGGGGGATCACAGATACGCAGTATTTT. Translated: CASSESGGITDTQYF.

This clonotype has ten or more counts. This chain joins TRBV2 and TRBJ2-1; D ambiguous. V lost 7 bases to trimming and J lost 7 bases, with 5 bases between them. In germline, CDR1 is SNHLY, CDR2 FYNNEI. The length of the CDR3 is 10 residues. The chain's CDR3 is CASTGNEQFF. CDR3 DNA sequence: TGTGCCAGCACTGGGAATGAGCAGTTCTTC.

V gene TRBV7-8 combines with J gene TRBJ2-5; perhaps D is TRBD1 or TRBD2 (7 bases each). The CDR3 totals 17 residues. Germline-derived CDR1 and CDR2 are SGHVS and FQNEAQ. V lost 0 bases and J lost 9, with 23 bases in between. Here the CDR3 reads CASSLAPGTAPGGAQYF. CDR3 nucleotide sequence: TGTGCCAGCAGCTTAGCCCCGGGGACTGCACCAGGGGGGGCCCAGTACTTC.

This clonotype was counted at least ten times. The chain couples TRBV9 to TRBJ1-2, with TRBD1 matching over 8 bases. This CDR3 spans 14 amino acids. V lost 1 base and J lost 8; bases outside the gene matches: 7. Germline CDR1 reads SGDLS; CDR2 reads YYNGEE. CDR3 residues: CASSVQGAWDGYTF. The CDR3 DNA follows: TGTGCCAGCAGCGTACAGGGGGCCTGGGACGGCTACACCTTC.

This clonotype was found many times. The V and J genes are TRBV5-1 and TRBJ1-1; D unclear. CDR3 length: 14 amino acids. The V and J ends lost 5 bases and 4 bases respectively, with 15 bases between them. Germline-derived CDR1 and CDR2 are SGHRS and YFSETQ. The CDR3 protein is CASRPGPGGTEAFF. DNA for the CDR3: TGCGCCAGCAGGCCCGGTCCCGGAGGCACTGAAGCTTTCTTT. Looking up the rest from reference TRBV5-1 and TRBJ1-1 gives the full variable domain: KAGVTQTPRYLIKTRGQQVTLSCSPISGHRSVSWYQQTPGQGLQFLFEYFSETQRNKGNFPGRFSGRQFSNSRSEMNVSTLELGDSALYLCASRPGPGGTEAFFGQGTRLTVV.

This clonotype was seen ten or more times. The CDR3 sequence: CASSWDRGQGAYEQYF. As DNA, the CDR3 is TGTGCCAGCAGCTGGGACAGGGGGCAGGGGGCCTACGAGCAGTACTTC. The V gene is TRBV7-8, the J gene TRBJ2-7, with 12 bases that match TRBD1. V was pared by 4 bases and J by 2 bases, with 6 bases of the junction left unmatched. This CDR3 is built from 16 residues. The germline V gene encodes CDR1 SGHVS and CDR2 FQNEAQ.

This clonotype was counted between two and nine times. The J gene is TRBJ2-3, the V gene TRBV11-2; the D call may be TRBD1 or TRBD2 (5 bases each). The V end was cut by 5 bases, the J end by 1 base, with 16 bases between. Germline lookup yields CDR1 SGHAT and CDR2 FQNNGV. The CDR3 sequence is 16 residues long. As DNA, the CDR3 is TGTGCCAGCAGCCAGGGACGAGGAGGAGGCACAGATACGCAGTATTTT. Its protein is CASSQGRGGGTDTQYF.

In its sample, this clonotype was seen many times. V and J are TRBV4-1 and TRBJ1-1; D gene uncertain. The CDR3 is 13 residues long. In germline, CDR1 is MGHRA, CDR2 YSYEKL. With 2 bases removed from V and 11 bases from J, the gap between germline ends came to 15 bases. As DNA, the CDR3 is TGCGCCAGCAGCCAAATCGTACAAACGGCCGCTTTCTTT. It yields the protein CASSQIVQTAAFF.

This clonotype has ten or more counts. The V call is TRBV5-1, the J call TRBJ1-1; D ambiguous. Germline CDR1 SGHRS, CDR2 YFSETQ. The CDR3 is 14 amino acids. The V end was cut by 6 bases, the J end by 2 bases, with 14 bases between. The CDR3 reads CASIPRVTNTEAFF. The CDR3 DNA is TGCGCCAGCATCCCCCGGGTTACAAACACTGAAGCTTTCTTT.

This clonotype has ten or more counts. V and J are TRBV4-2 and TRBJ2-1; 8 bases agree with TRBD2. The germline V gene encodes CDR1 LGHNA and CDR2 YNFKEQ. The ends lost 4 bases at V and 8 bases at J; junction bases unmatched: 7. The CDR3 covers 14 residues. This CDR3 is CASSPPGGRDEQFF. The CDR3 DNA follows: TGTGCCAGCAGCCCCCCGGGGGGGAGGGATGAGCAGTTCTTC.

V and J are TRBV7-2 and TRBJ2-7; 12 bases are shared with TRBD2. Trimming removed 2 bases from V and 6 bases from J; junction bases left unmatched: 14. CDR1 is SGHTA and CDR2 is FQGNSA in the germline V gene. The CDR3 spans 18 residues. The CDR3 reads CASSLPPARTSGVPEQYF. CDR3 sequence (DNA): TGTGCCAGCAGCTTACCCCCCGCACGGACTAGCGGGGTTCCCGAGCAGTACTTC.

This clonotype was counted a few times. At one end the junction does not follow the germline gene, possibly because of a read error. This sequence joins TRBV6-1 and TRBJ2-7; D is unresolved. The CDR3 runs to 13 residues. Germline V lookup: CDR1 MNHNS, CDR2 SASEGT. The CDR3 DNA sequence: TGTGCCAGCAGGGAAGCCTCTATGGGTGAGCAGTACTTC. Protein product: CASREASMGEQYF.

This clonotype was seen many times. The DNA for the CDR3 is TGTGCCGCAGGTACTAGCGGCTACGAGCAGTACTTC. Protein sequence: CAAGTSGYEQYF. The chain recombines TRBV7-8 with TRBJ2-7; TRBD2 matches at 8 bases. The CDR3 runs 12 residues. Germline lookup yields CDR1 SGHVS and CDR2 FQNEAQ. After removal of 11 bases from V and 3 bases from J, the junction contained 6 bases not matched to a gene.

This clonotype came up many times. The chain combines TRBV12-3 or TRBV12-4 with TRBJ2-7; the D is unclear. The CDR3 sequence is 15 residues long. Between the trimmed V and J ends, which lost 1 base and 7 bases, there was a span of 17 bases. The DNA of the CDR3 is TGTGCCAGCAGTTTAGGGTTCCCGGTTGGGCGGGAGCAGTACTTC. Residues: CASSLGFPVGREQYF.

This clonotype is labeled as medium-sized. The chain has TRBV5-5 and TRBJ1-5; D unresolved. The CDR3 is 13 amino acids. The germline V gene encodes CDR1 SGHKS and CDR2 YYEKEE (reference sequence). V gave up 4 bases and J gave up 0 bases, with 5 bases separating them. CDR3 in DNA: TGTGCCAGCAGCAGTTATAGCAATCAGCCCCAGCATTTT. Translation: CASSSYSNQPQHF.

This clonotype is termed medium-sized. The chain combines TRBV7-6 with TRBJ2-2, with D possibly being TRBD1 (5 bases). V was pared by 5 bases and J by 11 bases, with 12 bases between. Germline V gene lookup returns CDR1 SGHVS and CDR2 FNYEAQ. This CDR3 has 12 amino acids. DNA for the CDR3: TGTGCCAGCAGCGACAGTCGTCGTGAGCTGTTTTTT. Encoded protein: CASSDSRRELFF.

The chain carries TRBV7-2 and TRBJ1-2; TRBD1 matches 7 bases. The CDR3 extends over 14 amino acids. In germline, CDR1 is SGHTA, CDR2 FQGNSA. Trimming at V came to 5 bases and at J to 0 bases, leaving 3 bases not matched to a gene. In DNA form, the CDR3 reads TGTGCCAGCAGCAGACAGGGTACTAACTATGGCTACACCTTC. This gives the protein CASSRQGTNYGYTF. The full variable domain, completed using reference TRBV7-2 and TRBJ1-2, is GAGVSQSPSNKVTEKGKDVELRCDPISGHTALYWYRQSLGQGLEFLIYFQGNSAPDKSGLPSDRFSAERTGGSVSTLTIQRTQQEDSAVYLCASSRQGTNYGYTFGSGTRLTVV.

This clonotype was found many times. The chain has TRBV7-6 and TRBJ2-3; D might be TRBD1 or TRBD2, each matching 7 bases. The ends were cut back, 5 bases at V and 2 bases at J, with 14 bases in the middle. Germline V gene data show CDR1 as SGHVS and CDR2 as FNYEAQ. The CDR3 contains 15 residues. CDR3 nucleotide sequence: TGTGCCAGCAGCGAGGGGGGGACAGACACAGATACGCAGTATTTT. Its translation is CASSEGGTDTDTQYF.

The rearrangement uses TRBV9 and TRBJ2-1, with 13 bases aligning to TRBD2. Looked up from germline, CDR1 is SGDLS and CDR2 is YYNGEE. Trimming at V came to 6 bases and at J to 4 bases, leaving 1 base not matched to a gene. The CDR3 length is 14 residues. The CDR3 nucleotides are TGTGCCAGCACGACTAGCGGGGGGTACAATGAGCAGTTCTTC. It is translated as CASTTSGGYNEQFF.

In this sample, this clonotype turned up a few times. V is TRBV5-5 and J is TRBJ1-5; no definite D call. Germline V gene lookup returns CDR1 SGHKS and CDR2 YYEKEE (reference sequence). The CDR3 is 14 residues long. The V gene lost 0 bases and the J gene lost 3 bases, with 7 bases spanning the gap. The CDR3 region has the DNA TGTGCCAGCAGCTTGGCGGTAAACAATCAGCCCCAGCATTTT. This translates into CASSLAVNNQPQHF.

By frequency in the sample, this clonotype is medium-sized. The gene calls are TRBV6-1 and TRBJ2-1; TRBD2 agrees at 12 bases. With V trimmed by 2 bases and J by 7 bases, 3 bases remained unmatched. Germline V lookup: CDR1 MNHNS, CDR2 SASEGT. The CDR3 contains 15 residues. The CDR3 DNA is TGTGCCAGCAGTGAACTAGCGGGGGGGGTGAATGAGCAGTTCTTC. This translates into CASSELAGGVNEQFF.

This clonotype was seen a few times. The chain carries TRBV5-1 and TRBJ2-2; D not resolved. V lost 4 bases, J lost 3 bases, and 13 bases lay in between. Germline V gene data show CDR1 as SGHRS and CDR2 as YFSETQ. This CDR3 spans 15 amino acids. The CDR3 nucleotides are TGCGCCAGCAGCCCCGGTCGGGTCCACACCGGGGAGCTGTTTTTT. This encodes CASSPGRVHTGELFF.